One and the same sample provided the 16 T cell receptor beta chains below, sequenced in a study of blood T cell repertoires in COVID-19. Only in-frame clones appear in the TCRdb table, and some are missing; sequencing was by immunoSEQ multiplex PCR. This sample has fewer than 80,000 clones, with around 90% found just once. Sequences were obtained from peripheral blood. The receptors derive from a human donor in a cohort sampled during active COVID-19.

V is TRBV4-3 and J is TRBJ2-1, with D tentatively TRBD2 (5 bases). This CDR3 region has 17 residues. Trimming removed 0 bases from V and 0 bases from J, with 12 bases in between. Germline values: CDR1 LGHNA, CDR2 YSLEER. The CDR3 protein is CASSQERVLGSYNEQFF. The CDR3 nucleotides read TGCGCCAGCAGCCAAGAGAGGGTCCTAGGCTCCTACAATGAGCAGTTCTTC.

V is TRBV2 and J is TRBJ2-3; 12 bases agree with TRBD2. CDR3 length: 16 residues. Germline CDR1 SNHLY, CDR2 FYNNEI. V lost 3 bases and J lost 4; bases outside the gene matches: 5. The CDR3 nucleotides are TGTGCCAGCAGTGACCTAGCGGGAGGGGCAGCAGATACGCAGTATTTT. Amino acids: CASSDLAGGAADTQYF.

The chain carries TRBV6-2 or TRBV6-3 and TRBJ2-1; TRBD2 aligns across 8 bases. V lost 0 bases, J lost 0 bases, and 10 bases stayed unmatched. Per the germline V gene, CDR1 is MNHEY and CDR2 is SVGEGT. The CDR3 runs to 19 residues. CDR3 region: CASSYSALAGDVSYNEQFF. For the CDR3, the DNA is TGTGCCAGCAGTTACTCAGCGCTAGCGGGCGATGTCTCCTACAATGAGCAGTTCTTC.

The genes are TRBV11-3 and TRBJ2-5; TRBD2 agrees at 15 bases. The J segment lost 5 bases and the V segment lost 4 bases, leaving 5 bases of the junction unmatched. Looked up from germline, CDR1 is SGHNT and CDR2 is YENEEA. The CDR3 sequence is 16 residues long. Here the CDR3 DNA reads TGTGCCAGCAGCTCCGGACTAGCGGGGGGGCCGGAGACCCAGTACTTC. Translating it yields CASSSGLAGGPETQYF.

The chain has TRBV6-5 and TRBJ1-2; D remains ambiguous. Looked up from germline, CDR1 is MNHEY and CDR2 is SVGAGI. There are 13 residues in the CDR3. Trimming shortened V by 6 bases and J by 5 bases, and 13 bases separated the two germline ends. CDR3 nucleotides: TGTGCCAGCAGCCTAGGCTCGTCATATGGCTACACCTTC. Translation: CASSLGSSYGYTF.

The gene calls are TRBV6-6 and TRBJ1-2; 8 positions agree with TRBD1. The CDR3 totals 15 residues. Germline V gene sequence: CDR1 MNHNY, CDR2 SVGAGI (reference sequence). The V and J ends lost 4 bases and 5 bases, in that order; junction bases with no gene match: 9. The CDR3 sequence: CASSSRQGSLYGYTF. CDR3 nucleotide sequence: TGTGCCAGCAGTTCACGACAGGGGAGTTTGTATGGCTACACCTTC.

This sequence joins TRBV18 and TRBJ2-1; possibly TRBD2 for D (7 bases). The CDR3 extends over 17 amino acids. V lost 4 bases to trimming and J lost 8 bases, with 24 bases between them. Per germline, CDR1 KGHSH and CDR2 LQKENI. In nucleotides, the CDR3 is TGTGCCAGCTCACTTCTAGGGGGGGACTACGAAGTTTATGAGCAGTTCTTC. The encoded protein is CASSLLGGDYEVYEQFF.

The chain joins TRBV27 to TRBJ1-2, with D maybe TRBD1 (6 bases). From germline, CDR1 is MNHEY and CDR2 SMNVEV (reference sequence). CDR3 length: 15 residues. V shed 5 bases and J shed 6 bases, with 19 bases lying between them. The CDR3 protein is CASSLHRGQGNGYTF. The CDR3 DNA reads as TGTGCCAGCAGTCTCCACCGGGGCCAGGGGAATGGCTACACCTTC.

The chain carries TRBV6-2 or TRBV6-3 and TRBJ2-1; 9 positions match TRBD2. The CDR3 runs 13 residues. Looked up from germline, CDR1 is MNHEY and CDR2 is SVGEGT. Trimming took 1 base from V and 16 from J; bases not matched to a gene: 8. The chain's CDR3 is CASSYWREGMYFF. The CDR3, as DNA: TGTGCCAGCAGTTACTGGCGGGAGGGGATGTATTTCTTC.

This chain connects TRBV18 to TRBJ2-3, with TRBD1 matching over 8 bases. V lost 3 bases and J lost 0; bases outside the gene matches: 14. Germline V lookup: CDR1 KGHSH, CDR2 LQKENI. This CDR3 spans 19 amino acids. The CDR3 here is CASSPRGQDIAPSTDTQYF. In nucleotides, the CDR3 is TGTGCCAGCTCACCTCGGGGACAGGATATAGCACCTAGCACAGATACGCAGTATTTT.

This clone was recorded only once. The chain links TRBV5-1 to TRBJ2-1; TRBD2 agrees at 7 bases. After removal of 4 bases from V and 8 bases from J, the junction contained 12 bases not matched to a gene. The length of the CDR3 is 15 residues. Germline V gives CDR1 SGHRS, CDR2 YFSETQ. CDR3 region: CASSEGLGSADEQFF. Written as DNA, the CDR3 is TGCGCCAGCAGCGAAGGACTAGGGTCCGCGGATGAGCAGTTCTTC.

The chain is built from TRBV9 and TRBJ1-3; 7 bases align to TRBD1. The germline CDR1 and CDR2 sequences are SGDLS and YYNGEE. The CDR3 is 18 residues long. V shed 0 bases and J 0 bases; nucleotides not matched to a gene: 9. The CDR3 protein is CASSVGGGRGNSGNTIYF. In DNA, the CDR3 is TGTGCCAGCAGCGTAGGAGGGGGCAGGGGCAACTCTGGAAACACCATATATTTT.

Concerning this clone: The identical CDR3 is also encoded by other nucleotide sequences in the sample. The CDR3 DNA sequence: TGTGCCAGCAGCTTATTAGGGGGGGGTGGCACAGATACGCAGTATTTT. It is translated as CASSLLGGGGTDTQYF. The V call is TRBV7-2, the J call TRBJ2-3, with a possible D match to TRBD2 (7 bases). The CDR3 spans 16 residues. Trimming removed 2 bases at V and 1 base at J, with 13 bases between. Germline CDR1 is SGHTA and CDR2 is FQGNSA.

This clone was observed once. The CDR3 DNA is TGTGCCAGCAGCTCGTCTCTAGCGGGAGGGCAGTTCTTC. Its translation is CASSSSLAGGQFF. The chain uses TRBV13 and TRBJ2-1; 11 nucleotides match TRBD2. This CDR3 spans 13 amino acids. The germline V gene has CDR1 PRHDT and CDR2 FYEKMQ (reference sequence). J lost 12 bases, V lost 4 bases, and 5 bases had no gene match.

The chain carries TRBV21-1 and TRBJ1-5; no check of the table's D call, TRBD1, against the DNA was made. TRBV21-1 is described as a pseudogene. The CDR3 is made up of 16 amino acids. The CDR3 DNA reads as TGTGCCAGCACGAGGGGGCAGAAAAATAGCAATCAGCCCCAGCATTTT. It yields the protein CASTRGQKNSNQPQHF.

V and J are TRBV3-1 (or the pseudogene TRBV3-2) and TRBJ2-7; maybe TRBD1 (5 bases). Between the trimmed V and J ends, which lost 2 bases and 6 bases, there was a span of 14 bases. The CDR3 totals 14 residues. The germline V gene encodes CDR1 LGHDT and CDR2 YNNKEL (reference sequence). In DNA, the CDR3 is TGTGCCAGCAGCCAAACAGGAGTATCCGCCGAGCAGTACTTC. As protein: CASSQTGVSAEQYF.